The 23 T cell receptor beta chains given below trace back to one sample, sequenced in a study of cytomegalovirus exposure and HLA in healthy donors. PCR was performed using 60 Vbeta and 13 Jbeta primers. Here immunoSEQ multiplex PCR was the method, and the copy in TCRdb shows in-frame clones only, minus some. The sample holds around 190,000 clones, over 70% seen once. Sequences were obtained from PBMCs. These receptors were obtained from a woman aged 45-60 years in good health and CMV-seronegative.

This clone was observed a handful of times. J is TRBJ1-5 and V is TRBV23-1, with 10 nucleotides matching TRBD1. TRBV23-1 is classed as an ORF, of uncertain function. The ends lost 6 bases at V and 5 bases at J; junction bases unmatched: 1. The CDR3 loop spans 13 amino acids. The CDR3 sequence: CASRDRGYQPQHF. Here the CDR3 DNA reads TGCGCCAGCAGGGACAGGGGGTATCAGCCCCAGCATTTT.

This chain joins TRBV27 and TRBJ2-1; TRBD1 matches at 8 bases. Germline V gene data show CDR1 as MNHEY and CDR2 as SMNVEV (reference sequence). This CDR3 has 14 residues. V lost 5 bases, J lost 4 bases, and 4 bases stayed unmatched. In DNA, the CDR3 is TGTGCCAGCAGTCCCCGACAGGGGTACAATGAGCAGTTCTTC. Translation: CASSPRQGYNEQFF.

This rearrangement joins TRBV6-5 to TRBJ2-7, with D possibly being TRBD2 (6 bases). The V gene's germline CDR1 is MNHEY and CDR2 SVGAGI. V was trimmed by 10 bases and J by 0 bases, leaving 19 bases between them. The CDR3 sequence is 15 residues long. The chain's CDR3 is CAIHVGGSLSYEQYF. In nucleotides, the CDR3 is TGTGCCATCCACGTCGGGGGATCCCTCTCCTACGAGCAGTACTTC.

V and J are TRBV5-1 and TRBJ2-5, with D unclear. This CDR3 comprises 15 residues. Germline V gene sequence: CDR1 SGHRS, CDR2 YFSETQ. V was pared by 1 base and J by 2 bases, with 12 bases between. The CDR3 region is CASSLSPGQQETQYF. The CDR3 DNA is TGCGCCAGCAGCTTGAGTCCAGGCCAACAAGAGACCCAGTACTTC.

The rearrangement uses TRBV5-6 and TRBJ2-1; 12 bases map to TRBD2. Trimming cost V 6 bases and J 8 bases; bases outside gene matches: 12. Per germline, CDR1 SGHDT and CDR2 YYEEEE. The CDR3 consists of 16 residues. CDR3 coding DNA: TGTGCCAGCAACCTAAGACTAGCGGGAGTCTCAGATGAGCAGTTCTTC. It specifies CASNLRLAGVSDEQFF. The complete variable domain, with remaining parts taken from reference TRBV5-6 and TRBJ2-1, reads DAGVTQSPTHLIKTRGQQVTLRCSPKSGHDTVSWYQQALGQGPQFIFQYYEEEERQRGNFPDRFSGHQFPNYSSELNVNALLLGDSALYLCASNLRLAGVSDEQFFGPGTRLTVL.

This clone was picked up one time. The gene calls are TRBV6-5 and TRBJ1-6; TRBD1 might be the D (6 bases). This CDR3 has 16 residues. Trimming left V 1 base short and J 5 bases short, with 12 bases between. Germline-derived CDR1 and CDR2 are MNHEY and SVGAGI. CDR3 residues: CASSYYRELHNSPLHF. CDR3 in DNA: TGTGCCAGCAGTTACTACAGGGAGCTACATAATTCACCCCTCCACTTT.

A few counts support this clone. The V gene is TRBV10-3, the J gene TRBJ1-3; D gene uncertain. Germline values: CDR1 ENHRY, CDR2 SYGVKD. The CDR3 has 12 amino acids. The V gene lost 2 bases and the J gene lost 11 bases, with 10 bases spanning the gap. CDR3 protein: CAISETVSAIYF. The CDR3 coding sequence is TGTGCCATCAGTGAGACGGTCTCCGCCATATATTTT.

The rearrangement uses TRBV4-3 and TRBJ1-2; D unclear. The CDR3 is made up of 12 amino acids. Germline CDR1 is LGHNA and CDR2 is YSLEER. V was pared by 0 bases and J by 8 bases, with 7 bases between. CDR3 DNA sequence: TGCGCCAGCAGCCAAGATGGCCGAGGCTACACCTTC. Translated, it gives CASSQDGRGYTF.

The chain couples TRBV27 to TRBJ2-3; a possible D gene is TRBD2 (7 bases). The germline V and J ends were trimmed by 2 bases and 6 bases, with 15 bases remaining between them. Germline CDR1 is MNHEY and CDR2 is SMNVEV (reference sequence). This CDR3 is 15 amino acids long. The CDR3 DNA reads as TGTGCCAGCAGTTTACAGGGGACTATTTGGGATACGCAGTATTTT. Translating gives CASSLQGTIWDTQYF.

The CDR3 DNA is TGTGCCAGCAGCCAGTCTCGGGGCACTGAAGCTTTCTTT. Protein: CASSQSRGTEAFF. The chain couples TRBV14 to TRBJ1-1; D remains unclear. V dropped 3 bases and J dropped 4 bases, with 9 bases sitting between them. Germline V lookup: CDR1 SGHDN, CDR2 FVKESK. CDR3 size: 13 residues.

The chain is built from TRBV18 and TRBJ1-1, with 9 bases fitting TRBD1. The CDR3 sequence is 12 residues long. Looked up from germline, CDR1 is KGHSH and CDR2 is LQKENI. The ends lost 2 bases at V and 11 bases at J; junction bases unmatched: 3. The CDR3 loop reads CASSPGDREAFF. The CDR3, as DNA: TGTGCCAGCTCACCAGGGGACAGGGAGGCTTTCTTT. The complete variable domain, with remaining parts taken from reference TRBV18 and TRBJ1-1, reads NAGVMQNPRHLVRRRGQEARLRCSPMKGHSHVYWYRQLPEEGLKFMVYLQKENIIDESGMPKERFSAEFPKEGPSILRIQQVVRGDSAAYFCASSPGDREAFFGQGTRLTVV.

This clone was counted a single time. The J gene is TRBJ2-2, the V gene TRBV7-8; 13 bases agree with TRBD2. The CDR3 length is 18 residues. Germline assignment: CDR1 SGHVS and CDR2 FQNEAQ. The V segment lost 5 bases and the J segment 4 bases; nucleotides outside the gene matches: 10. The CDR3 sequence: CASSLSLLAGGLTGELFF. CDR3 sequence (DNA): TGTGCCAGCAGCCTCAGCCTACTAGCGGGAGGGCTCACCGGGGAGCTGTTTTTT.

There are a few counts of this clone. The chain carries TRBV15 and TRBJ2-1; weak D call: TRBD2 (7 bases). V lost 1 base to trimming and J lost 7 bases, with 17 bases between them. The CDR3 length is 16 residues. Germline loops: CDR1 LNHNV, CDR2 YYDKDF (reference sequence). The CDR3 sequence is CATSRAWGGAGNEQFF. CDR3 DNA: TGTGCCACCAGCAGAGCTTGGGGGGGCGCGGGGAATGAGCAGTTCTTC.

The V call is TRBV27, the J call TRBJ1-2; no clear D gene. Germline CDR1 is MNHEY and CDR2 is SMNVEV (reference sequence). The CDR3 loop spans 15 amino acids. V gave up 5 bases and J gave up 1 base, with 14 bases separating them. The CDR3 loop reads CASSRFSGNNYGYTF. CDR3 coding DNA: TGTGCCAGCAGTAGGTTCTCAGGAAATAACTATGGCTACACCTTC.

This chain connects TRBV11-2 to TRBJ2-5; D might be TRBD2 (6 bases). The CDR3 extends over 14 amino acids. V lost 5 bases to trimming and J lost 5 bases, with 15 bases between them. The germline V gene encodes CDR1 SGHAT and CDR2 FQNNGV. CDR3 DNA: TGTGCCAGCAGCCTGAGCGGAGGGAGGGAGACCCAGTACTTC. This translates into CASSLSGGRETQYF.

The chain is built from TRBV19 and TRBJ2-7; 7 bases match TRBD1. The ends lost 6 bases at V and 2 bases at J; junction bases unmatched: 4. The CDR3 has 13 residues. Germline lookup yields CDR1 LNHDA and CDR2 SQIVND (reference sequence). The CDR3 loop reads CASSLTGAYEQYF. CDR3 bases: TGTGCCAGTAGCCTCACAGGGGCCTACGAGCAGTACTTC. Supplemented by reference TRBV19 and TRBJ2-7, the full variable domain reads DGGITQSPKYLFRKEGQNVTLSCEQNLNHDAMYWYRQDPGQGLRLIYYSQIVNDFQKGDIAEGYSVSREKKESFPLTVTSAQKNPTAFYLCASSLTGAYEQYFGPGTRLTVT.

A single count supports this clone. The chain recombines TRBV2 with TRBJ1-2; 10 positions match TRBD1. The CDR3 is made up of 13 amino acids. Trimming took 7 bases from V and 7 from J; bases not matched to a gene: 6. Germline CDR1 SNHLY, CDR2 FYNNEI. CDR3 amino acids: CASTTTGGVGYTF. The CDR3 DNA is TGTGCCAGCACTACGACAGGGGGCGTTGGCTACACCTTC.

Only a few counts were recorded for this clone. The chain links TRBV6-1 to TRBJ1-2; D is possibly TRBD1 (5 bases). CDR3 length equals 14 residues. Germline V gene sequence: CDR1 MNHNS, CDR2 SASEGT. Trimming left V 7 bases short and J 4 bases short, with 16 bases between. The CDR3 here is CASMGGEAGYGYTF. The CDR3 DNA reads as TGTGCCAGCATGGGGGGTGAAGCCGGCTATGGCTACACCTTC.

V is TRBV7-6 and J is TRBJ2-7; TRBD1 matches 7 bases. This CDR3 has 15 residues. The V and J ends lost 7 bases and 2 bases, in that order; junction bases with no gene match: 11. Germline CDR1 reads SGHVS; CDR2 reads FNYEAQ. The CDR3 DNA is TGTGCCAGCACCCACCCCGGGACAGAACCCTACGAGCAGTACTTC. Translated: CASTHPGTEPYEQYF.

The chain combines TRBV19 with TRBJ2-2; no reliable D call. Germline V lookup: CDR1 LNHDA, CDR2 SQIVND (reference sequence). The CDR3 sequence is 12 residues long. Trimming left V 6 bases short and J 4 bases short, with 6 bases between. The CDR3 DNA follows: TGTGCCAGTAGGTACAGCACCGGGGAGCTGTTTTTT. Its protein is CASRYSTGELFF.

The gene calls are TRBV18 and TRBJ2-1; TRBD2 aligns across 9 bases. V lost 5 bases, J lost 4 bases, and 9 bases stayed unmatched. Germline CDR1 KGHSH, CDR2 LQKENI. The CDR3 length is 16 residues. The CDR3 loop reads CASSGLASGAYNEQFF. The CDR3 DNA follows: TGTGCCAGCTCAGGGCTAGCTAGCGGGGCGTACAATGAGCAGTTCTTC.

V is TRBV6-5 and J is TRBJ2-1, with 8 bases lining up with TRBD2. Per germline, CDR1 MNHEY and CDR2 SVGAGI. V gave up 4 bases and J gave up 1 base; unmatched junction bases: 3. The CDR3 runs 15 residues. The CDR3 coding sequence is TGTGCCAGCAGTTTTAGCGGGATGTCCTACAATGAGCAGTTCTTC. As protein: CASSFSGMSYNEQFF.

The chain links TRBV6-5 to TRBJ1-4; the D gene is possibly TRBD1 (5 bases). This CDR3 comprises 15 residues. Germline assignment: CDR1 MNHEY and CDR2 SVGAGI. Trimming shortened V by 6 bases and J by 5 bases, and 16 bases separated the two germline ends. In DNA form, the CDR3 reads TGTGCCAGCAGCGCAGGGCGGGGGTTAAATGAAAAACTGTTTTTT. It translates to CASSAGRGLNEKLFF.